This T cell receptor (beta chain) was sequenced in a study of T-cell memory formation after mild COVID-19. General study findings and limits: Still unconfirmed is whether the second-wave clones peaking on day 37 recognized SARS-CoV-2. The pre-infection memory compartment contained some responding clones, suggesting cross-reactive memory joined. The main location of contracting CD4+ clones was CM and EM, and that of contracting CD8+ clones was EMRA.

This clonotype was found a few times. The antigen is not known. Germline CDR1 LGHDT, CDR2 YNNKEL (reference sequence). With 6 bases removed from V and 6 bases from J, the gap between germline ends came to 12 bases. There are 13 residues in the CDR3. From 5'RACE with constant-segment primers came TCR alpha and TCR beta cDNA libraries that carried sample barcodes and UMIs. TCRdb used MiXCR to reprocess the 5' RACE reads, holding one entry per CDR3 protein. The sample gives hundreds of thousands of distinct CDR3 sequences, roughly 21% of which show up once; about 8.4% is in the top ten. The rearrangement links TRBV3-1 to TRBJ1-5; the D is unclear. The specimen was PBMCs or a T cell subset sorted from them (not recorded which). The source is an adult woman who had mild COVID-19 (a few samples of this study predate the infection). Cell type and time point are not known. DNA of the CDR3: TGTGCCAGCAGTTTTACCCGGAGTCAGCCCCAGCATTTT. Translated, it gives CASSFTRSQPQHF.